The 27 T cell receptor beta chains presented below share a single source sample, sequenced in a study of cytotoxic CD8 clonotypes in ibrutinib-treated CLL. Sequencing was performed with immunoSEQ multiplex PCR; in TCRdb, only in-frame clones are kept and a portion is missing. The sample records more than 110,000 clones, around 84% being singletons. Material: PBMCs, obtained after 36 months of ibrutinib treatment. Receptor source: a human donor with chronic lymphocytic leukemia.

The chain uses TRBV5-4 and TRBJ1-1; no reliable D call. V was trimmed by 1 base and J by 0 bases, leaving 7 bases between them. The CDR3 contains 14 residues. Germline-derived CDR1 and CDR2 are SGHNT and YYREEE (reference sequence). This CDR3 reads CASSLRGLNTEAFF. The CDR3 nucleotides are TGTGCCAGCAGCTTGAGAGGCTTGAACACTGAAGCTTTCTTT.

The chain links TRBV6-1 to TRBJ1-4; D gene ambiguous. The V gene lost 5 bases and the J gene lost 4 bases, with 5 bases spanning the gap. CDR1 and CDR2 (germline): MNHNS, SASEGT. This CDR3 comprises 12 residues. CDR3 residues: CASSRSNEKLFF. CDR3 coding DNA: TGTGCCAGCAGTCGAAGTAATGAAAAACTGTTTTTT.

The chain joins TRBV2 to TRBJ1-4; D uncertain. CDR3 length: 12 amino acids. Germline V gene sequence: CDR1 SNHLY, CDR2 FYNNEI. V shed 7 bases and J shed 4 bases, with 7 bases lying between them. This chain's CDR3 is CASNLLNEKLFF. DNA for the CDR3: TGTGCCAGCAATTTGCTTAATGAAAAACTGTTTTTT.

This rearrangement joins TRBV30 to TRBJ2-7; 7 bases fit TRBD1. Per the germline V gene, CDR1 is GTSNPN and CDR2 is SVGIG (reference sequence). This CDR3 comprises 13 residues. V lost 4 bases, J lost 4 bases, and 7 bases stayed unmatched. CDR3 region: CAWNRQGVYEQYF. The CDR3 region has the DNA TGTGCCTGGAACCGACAGGGAGTTTACGAGCAGTACTTC.

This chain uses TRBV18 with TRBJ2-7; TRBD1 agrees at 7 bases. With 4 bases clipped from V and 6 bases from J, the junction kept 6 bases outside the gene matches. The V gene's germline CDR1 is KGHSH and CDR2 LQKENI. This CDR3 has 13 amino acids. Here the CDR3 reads CASSQRQGAEQYF. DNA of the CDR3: TGTGCCAGCTCACAAAGACAGGGAGCCGAGCAGTACTTC.

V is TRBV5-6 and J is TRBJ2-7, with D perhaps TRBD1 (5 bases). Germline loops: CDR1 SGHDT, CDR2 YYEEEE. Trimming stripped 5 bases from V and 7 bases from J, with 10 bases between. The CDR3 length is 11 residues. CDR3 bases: TGTGCCAGCAGTTGGGGCAGGGAGCAGTACTTC. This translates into CASSWGREQYF. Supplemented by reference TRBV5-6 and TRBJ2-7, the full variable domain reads DAGVTQSPTHLIKTRGQQVTLRCSPKSGHDTVSWYQQALGQGPQFIFQYYEEEERQRGNFPDRFSGHQFPNYSSELNVNALLLGDSALYLCASSWGREQYFGPGTRLTVT.

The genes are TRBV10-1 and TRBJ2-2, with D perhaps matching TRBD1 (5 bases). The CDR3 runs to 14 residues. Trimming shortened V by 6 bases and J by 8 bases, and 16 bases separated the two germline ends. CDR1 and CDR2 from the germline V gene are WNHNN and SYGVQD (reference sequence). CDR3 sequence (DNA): TGCGCCAGCAGAGAAGGACAAAGGCGTGGGGAGCTGTTTTTT. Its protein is CASREGQRRGELFF.

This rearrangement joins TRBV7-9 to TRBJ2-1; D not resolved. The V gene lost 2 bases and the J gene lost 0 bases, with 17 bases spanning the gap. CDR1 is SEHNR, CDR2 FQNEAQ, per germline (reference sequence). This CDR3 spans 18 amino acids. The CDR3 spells CASSLPRTRRRSYNEQFF. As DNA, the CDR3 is TGTGCCAGCAGCTTACCCCGTACTCGTCGACGCTCCTACAATGAGCAGTTCTTC.

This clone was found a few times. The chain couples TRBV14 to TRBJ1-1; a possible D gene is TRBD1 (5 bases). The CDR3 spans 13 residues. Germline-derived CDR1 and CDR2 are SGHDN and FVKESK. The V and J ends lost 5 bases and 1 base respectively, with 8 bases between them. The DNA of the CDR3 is TGTGCCAGCAGCTTACAGGCGAACACTGAAGCTTTCTTT. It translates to CASSLQANTEAFF. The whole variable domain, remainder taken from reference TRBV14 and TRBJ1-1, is EAGVTQFPSHSVIEKGQTVTLRCDPISGHDNLYWYRRVMGKEIKFLLHFVKESKQDESGMPNNRFLAERTGGTYSTLKVQPAELEDSGVYFCASSLQANTEAFFGQGTRLTVV.

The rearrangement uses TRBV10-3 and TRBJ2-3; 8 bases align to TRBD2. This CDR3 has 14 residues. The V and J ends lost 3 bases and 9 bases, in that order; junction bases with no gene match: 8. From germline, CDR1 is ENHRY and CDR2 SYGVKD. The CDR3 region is CAISDPGGLTTQYF. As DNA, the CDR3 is TGTGCCATCAGTGATCCGGGGGGGCTGACCACGCAGTATTTT.

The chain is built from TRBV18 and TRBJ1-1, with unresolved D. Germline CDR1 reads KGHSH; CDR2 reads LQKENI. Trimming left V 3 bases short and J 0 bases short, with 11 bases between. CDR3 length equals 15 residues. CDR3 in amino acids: CASSPRESMNTEAFF. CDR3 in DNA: TGTGCCAGCTCACCTAGGGAGTCGATGAACACTGAAGCTTTCTTT.

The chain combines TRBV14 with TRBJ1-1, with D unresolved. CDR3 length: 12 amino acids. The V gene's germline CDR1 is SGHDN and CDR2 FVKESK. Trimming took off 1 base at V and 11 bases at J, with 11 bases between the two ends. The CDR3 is CASSQAGFGAFF. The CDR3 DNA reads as TGTGCCAGCAGCCAAGCTGGCTTCGGGGCTTTCTTT. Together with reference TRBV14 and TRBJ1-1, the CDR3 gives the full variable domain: EAGVTQFPSHSVIEKGQTVTLRCDPISGHDNLYWYRRVMGKEIKFLLHFVKESKQDESGMPNNRFLAERTGGTYSTLKVQPAELEDSGVYFCASSQAGFGAFFGQGTRLTVV.

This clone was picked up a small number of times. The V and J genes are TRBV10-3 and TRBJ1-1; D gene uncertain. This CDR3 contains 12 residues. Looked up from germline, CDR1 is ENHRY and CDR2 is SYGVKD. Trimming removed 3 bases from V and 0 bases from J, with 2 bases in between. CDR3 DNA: TGTGCCATCAGTGAATTGAACACTGAAGCTTTCTTT. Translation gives CAISELNTEAFF.

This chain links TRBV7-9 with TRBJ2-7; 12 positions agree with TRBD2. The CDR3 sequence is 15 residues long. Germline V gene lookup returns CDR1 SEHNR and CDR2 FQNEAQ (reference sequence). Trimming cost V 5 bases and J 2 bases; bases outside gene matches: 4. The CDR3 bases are TGTGCCAGCAGCGCCCGGACTAGCGGGGCCTACGAGCAGTACTTC. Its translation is CASSARTSGAYEQYF.

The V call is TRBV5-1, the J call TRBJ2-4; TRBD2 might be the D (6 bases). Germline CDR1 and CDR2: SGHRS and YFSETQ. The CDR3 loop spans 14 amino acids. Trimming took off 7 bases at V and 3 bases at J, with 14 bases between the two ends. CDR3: CASWDLADKNIQYF. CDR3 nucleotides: TGCGCCAGCTGGGACTTAGCGGACAAAAACATTCAGTACTTC. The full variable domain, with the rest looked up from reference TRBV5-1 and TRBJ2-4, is KAGVTQTPRYLIKTRGQQVTLSCSPISGHRSVSWYQQTPGQGLQFLFEYFSETQRNKGNFPGRFSGRQFSNSRSEMNVSTLELGDSALYLCASWDLADKNIQYFGAGTRLSVL.

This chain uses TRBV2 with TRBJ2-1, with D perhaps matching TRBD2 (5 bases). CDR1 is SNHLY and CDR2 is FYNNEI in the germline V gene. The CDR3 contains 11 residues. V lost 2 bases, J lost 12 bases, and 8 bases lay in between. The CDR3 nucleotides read TGTGCCAGCAGTGAAATAGCGTTGCAGTTCTTC. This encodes CASSEIALQFF.

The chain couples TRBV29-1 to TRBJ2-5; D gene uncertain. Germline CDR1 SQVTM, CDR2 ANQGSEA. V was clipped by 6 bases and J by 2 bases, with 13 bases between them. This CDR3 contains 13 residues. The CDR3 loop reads CSVQRTAQETQYF. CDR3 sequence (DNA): TGCAGCGTACAACGGACGGCTCAAGAGACCCAGTACTTC.

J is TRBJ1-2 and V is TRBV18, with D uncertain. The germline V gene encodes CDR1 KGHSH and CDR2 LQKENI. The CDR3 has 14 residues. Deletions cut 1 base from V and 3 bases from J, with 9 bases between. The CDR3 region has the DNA TGTGCCAGCTCACCACGGGAGGCGGACTATGGCTACACCTTC. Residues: CASSPREADYGYTF.

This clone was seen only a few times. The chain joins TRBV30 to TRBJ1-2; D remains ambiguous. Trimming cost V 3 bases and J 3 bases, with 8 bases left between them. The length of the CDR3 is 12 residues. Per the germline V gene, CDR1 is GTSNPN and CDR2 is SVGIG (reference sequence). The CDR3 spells CAWSTQYYGYTF. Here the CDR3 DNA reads TGTGCCTGGAGCACCCAATACTATGGCTACACCTTC. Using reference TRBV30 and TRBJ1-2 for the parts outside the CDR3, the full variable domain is SQTIHQWPATLVQPVGSPLSLECTVEGTSNPNLYWYRQAAGRGLQLLFYSVGIGQISSEVPQNLSASRPQDRQFILSSKKLLLSDSGFYLCAWSTQYYGYTFGSGTRLTVV.

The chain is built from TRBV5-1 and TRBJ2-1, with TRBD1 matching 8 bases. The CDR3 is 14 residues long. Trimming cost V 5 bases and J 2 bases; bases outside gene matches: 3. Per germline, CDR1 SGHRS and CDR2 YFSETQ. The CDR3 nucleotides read TGCGCCAGCAGGAGGACAGGGACCTACAATGAGCAGTTCTTC. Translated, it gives CASRRTGTYNEQFF.

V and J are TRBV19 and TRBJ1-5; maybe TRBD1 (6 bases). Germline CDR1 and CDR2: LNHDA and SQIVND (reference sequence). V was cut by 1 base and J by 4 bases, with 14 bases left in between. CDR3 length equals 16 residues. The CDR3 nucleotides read TGTGCCAGTAGTATAGGGAGGGGGTATGGTAATCAGCCCCAGCATTTT. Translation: CASSIGRGYGNQPQHF.

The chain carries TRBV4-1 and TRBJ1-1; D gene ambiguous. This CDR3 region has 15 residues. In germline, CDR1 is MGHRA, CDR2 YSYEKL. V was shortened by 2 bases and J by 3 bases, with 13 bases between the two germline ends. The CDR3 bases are TGCGCCAGCAGCCAAATTTACCGACGGGACACTGAAGCTTTCTTT. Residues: CASSQIYRRDTEAFF.

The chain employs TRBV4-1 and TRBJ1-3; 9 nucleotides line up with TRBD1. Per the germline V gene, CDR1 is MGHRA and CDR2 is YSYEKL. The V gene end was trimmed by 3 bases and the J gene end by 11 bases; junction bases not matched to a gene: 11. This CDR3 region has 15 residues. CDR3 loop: CASSHPDRGTGAIYF. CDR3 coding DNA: TGCGCCAGCAGCCACCCGGACAGGGGCACAGGGGCCATATATTTT.

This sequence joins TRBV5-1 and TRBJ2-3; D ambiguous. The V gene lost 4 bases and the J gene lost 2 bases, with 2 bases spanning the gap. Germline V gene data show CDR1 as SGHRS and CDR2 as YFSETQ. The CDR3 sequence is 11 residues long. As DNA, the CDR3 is TGCGCCAGCAGCATCACAGATACGCAGTATTTT. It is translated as CASSITDTQYF. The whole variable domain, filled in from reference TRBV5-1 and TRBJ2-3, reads KAGVTQTPRYLIKTRGQQVTLSCSPISGHRSVSWYQQTPGQGLQFLFEYFSETQRNKGNFPGRFSGRQFSNSRSEMNVSTLELGDSALYLCASSITDTQYFGPGTRLTVL.

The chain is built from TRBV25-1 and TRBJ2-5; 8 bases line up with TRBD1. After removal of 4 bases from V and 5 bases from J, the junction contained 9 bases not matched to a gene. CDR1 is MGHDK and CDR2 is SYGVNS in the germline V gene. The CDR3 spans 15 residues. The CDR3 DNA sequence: TGTGCCAGCAGTGGGGCAGCCTGGACAGGGGAGACCCAGTACTTC. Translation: CASSGAAWTGETQYF.

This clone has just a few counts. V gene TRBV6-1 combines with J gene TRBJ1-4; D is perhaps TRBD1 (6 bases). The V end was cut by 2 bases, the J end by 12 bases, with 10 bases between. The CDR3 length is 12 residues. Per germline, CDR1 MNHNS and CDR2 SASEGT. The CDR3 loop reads CASSEIRGQLFF. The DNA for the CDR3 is TGTGCCAGCAGTGAAATACGGGGGCAACTGTTTTTT.

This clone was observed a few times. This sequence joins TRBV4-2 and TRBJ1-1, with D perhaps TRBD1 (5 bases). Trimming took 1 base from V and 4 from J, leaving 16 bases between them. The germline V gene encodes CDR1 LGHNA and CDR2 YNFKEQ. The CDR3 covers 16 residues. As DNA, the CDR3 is TGTGCCAGCAGCCAAGGGATATGGCAGGGTGGCACTGAAGCTTTCTTT. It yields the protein CASSQGIWQGGTEAFF.